This T cell receptor (beta chain) came from a study of control samples from healthy donors and cancer patients. TCRdb keeps only in-frame clones here, not all; method: immunoSEQ multiplex PCR. The table records 170,000 or so clones, approximately 94% of them present only once. The length of the CDR3 is 13 residues. Trimming shortened V by 5 bases and J by 3 bases, and 11 bases separated the two germline ends. CDR1 SNHLY and CDR2 FYNNEI come from the germline V gene. Specimen: blood. This clonotype was obtained from a woman between 18 and 29 years old in good health. V is TRBV2 and J is TRBJ2-7; D ambiguous. CDR3 nucleotide sequence: TGTGCCAGCAGTTCGGTCAATTACTACGAGCAGTACTTC. Translated: CASSSVNYYEQYF.